This T cell receptor beta chain stems from a study of regulatory T cells in long-lasting Graves disease. This clonotype was recorded at least ten times. Time point given: persistent/refractory GD, antithyroid drugs over 5 years with positive TRAb. The authors made the TCR library using RNA they extracted from PBMCs. Looked up from germline, CDR1 is SNHLY and CDR2 is FYNNEI. The CDR3 runs to 11 residues. Trimming stripped 10 bases from V and 2 bases from J, with 8 bases between. Combining iRepertoire HTBI primers with Arm-PCR of CDR3 regions, the authors built TCR beta libraries. TCRdb reprocessed the multiplex PCR reads via MiXCR and lists one record per CDR3 protein. The profile shows 300,000 to 350,000 distinct CDR3 sequences, around a fifth of them singletons.

Here the sequenced sample was peripheral blood mononuclear cells (PBMCs), taken when the disease was refractory, from a patient treated with antithyroid drugs. The V call is TRBV2, the J call TRBJ1-1; D might be TRBD1 (5 bases). The clonotype originates from a female donor with Graves disease. CDR3 coding DNA: TGTGCCACCAGGGAAAACACTGAAGCTTTCTTT. Protein: CATRENTEAFF.